One sample yielded the 15 T cell receptor beta chains listed below, sequenced in a study of OX40 agonist ivuxolimab in advanced cancers. Assay used: immunoSEQ multiplex PCR; TCRdb lists only in-frame clones, some missing. The sample includes 70,000 to 95,000 clones, roughly 84% seen only once; the top ten take around 6.5%. The source material was CD4+ or CD8+ T cells sorted from blood, sampled in a trial of the OX40 agonist ivuxolimab. The source of these receptors is an adult with an advanced solid tumor such as melanoma, head and neck, liver or kidney cancer.

The chain joins TRBV11-3 to TRBJ2-5, with TRBD1 matching 7 bases. Germline V gene lookup returns CDR1 SGHNT and CDR2 YENEEA. This CDR3 region has 15 residues. V lost 4 bases to trimming and J lost 1 base; unmatched junction nucleotides: 6. The CDR3 DNA reads as TGTGCCAGCAGCTCCACCGGGACAGCCCAAGAGACCCAGTACTTC. It specifies CASSSTGTAQETQYF.

The CDR3 here is CASSQSGTRGYEQYF. The CDR3 nucleotides read TGTGCCAGCAGCCAGTCCGGGACCCGGGGCTACGAGCAGTACTTC. The chain combines TRBV4-2 with TRBJ2-7; D tentatively reads TRBD1 or TRBD2 (5 bases each). Germline V gene data show CDR1 as LGHNA and CDR2 as YNFKEQ. Trimming stripped 3 bases from V and 3 bases from J, with 15 bases between. This CDR3 spans 15 amino acids.

Only a few counts were recorded for this clone. The chain couples TRBV2 to TRBJ1-3; D unresolved. Trimming took 8 bases from V and 0 from J, leaving 14 bases between them. CDR3 length: 15 residues. Germline loops: CDR1 SNHLY, CDR2 FYNNEI. CDR3 DNA sequence: TGTGCCAGCTCCGGTACCATCGCCTCTGGAAACACCATATATTTT. As protein: CASSGTIASGNTIYF. Full variable domain (remainder filled in from reference TRBV2 and TRBJ1-3): EPEVTQTPSHQVTQMGQEVILRCVPISNHLYFYWYRQILGQKVEFLVSFYNNEISEKSEIFDDQFSVERPDGSNFTLKIRSTKLEDSAMYFCASSGTIASGNTIYFGEGSWLTVV.

The chain recombines TRBV6-1 with TRBJ2-7, with D perhaps TRBD2 (7 bases). V gave up 7 bases and J gave up 3 bases, with 19 bases separating them. This CDR3 region has 15 residues. Germline values: CDR1 MNHNS, CDR2 SASEGT. This CDR3 is CASMRGRGVNYEQYF. The DNA for the CDR3 is TGTGCCAGCATGAGGGGGAGGGGGGTCAACTACGAGCAGTACTTC.

This clone was picked up one time. The genes are TRBV5-4 and TRBJ1-6; TRBD1 aligns across 7 bases. Germline V gene lookup returns CDR1 SGHNT and CDR2 YYREEE (reference sequence). CDR3 length: 15 residues. V was clipped by 3 bases and J by 8 bases; unmatched bases: 8. The CDR3 DNA reads TGTGCCAGCAGCTCTCCGACAGGGTTGGATTCACCCCTCCACTTT. This sequence encodes CASSSPTGLDSPLHF.

CDR3 loop: CASSASLAGAVYEQFF. CDR3 nucleotide sequence: TGTGCCAGCAGCGCCTCTCTCGCGGGGGCTGTCTATGAGCAGTTCTTC. The chain has TRBV9 and TRBJ2-1; TRBD2 is a possible D gene (7 bases). The CDR3 runs 16 residues. V was cut by 3 bases and J by 8 bases, with 21 bases left in between. In germline, CDR1 is SGDLS, CDR2 YYNGEE. Combining the CDR3 with reference TRBV9 and TRBJ2-1 gives the whole variable domain DSGVTQTPKHLITATGQRVTLRCSPRSGDLSVYWYQQSLDQGLQFLIQYYNGEERAKGNILERFSAQQFPDLHSELNLSSLELGDSALYFCASSASLAGAVYEQFFGPGTRLTVL.

DNA for the CDR3: TGTGCCAGCAGCTTTGAGGGAGAGACCCAGTACTTC. This codes for CASSFEGETQYF. The V gene is TRBV5-6, the J gene TRBJ2-5; D is perhaps TRBD2 (5 bases). The ends were cut back, 2 bases at V and 4 bases at J, with 6 bases in the middle. CDR3 size: 12 residues. Per the germline V gene, CDR1 is SGHDT and CDR2 is YYEEEE. Together with reference TRBV5-6 and TRBJ2-5, the CDR3 gives the full variable domain: DAGVTQSPTHLIKTRGQQVTLRCSPKSGHDTVSWYQQALGQGPQFIFQYYEEEERQRGNFPDRFSGHQFPNYSSELNVNALLLGDSALYLCASSFEGETQYFGPGTRLLVL.

This clone was recorded only once. This sequence joins TRBV6-5 and TRBJ1-4; 7 bases fit TRBD1. This CDR3 comprises 16 residues. Germline lookup yields CDR1 MNHEY and CDR2 SVGAGI. Trimming at V came to 1 base and at J to 13 bases, leaving 15 bases not matched to a gene. This CDR3 is CASSYWKAGGPGRLFF. The CDR3 DNA sequence: TGTGCCAGCAGTTACTGGAAGGCAGGGGGACCGGGGAGACTGTTTTTT.

J is TRBJ2-7 and V is TRBV30, with D unresolved. The V end was cut by 1 base, the J end by 3 bases, with 7 bases between. The CDR3 is made up of 12 amino acids. Germline CDR1 reads GTSNPN; CDR2 reads SVGIG (reference sequence). The CDR3 coding sequence is TGTGCCTGGAGTGAGGGCTACTACGAGCAGTACTTC. Its protein is CAWSEGYYEQYF.

CDR3 sequence (DNA): TGTGCCAGCAGCTTAGAGTCGGACAGGGTCCCGTTGGATGGCTACACCTTC. It translates to CASSLESDRVPLDGYTF. V gene TRBV7-2 combines with J gene TRBJ1-2; 8 positions match TRBD1. The germline CDR1 and CDR2 sequences are SGHTA and FQGNSA. With V trimmed by 1 base and J by 6 bases, 13 bases remained unmatched. The CDR3 runs 17 residues.

The chain uses TRBV9 and TRBJ2-2; a possible D gene is TRBD2 (7 bases). V was cut by 4 bases and J by 7 bases, with 14 bases left in between. This CDR3 has 14 residues. The germline gives CDR1 SGDLS, CDR2 YYNGEE. The CDR3 protein is CASSPVGGVGELFF. CDR3 nucleotides: TGTGCCAGCAGCCCCGTAGGGGGGGTCGGGGAGCTGTTTTTT.

The V call is TRBV15, the J call TRBJ2-7; no reliable D call. Germline lookup yields CDR1 LNHNV and CDR2 YYDKDF (reference sequence). This CDR3 has 13 amino acids. V lost 4 bases, J lost 4 bases, and 11 bases lay in between. Written as DNA, the CDR3 is TGTGCCACCAGCACGGACCTCGGATACGAGCAGTACTTC. It specifies CATSTDLGYEQYF.

The chain is built from TRBV9 and TRBJ2-3, with 10 positions matching TRBD2. The CDR3 extends over 18 amino acids. Losses at the gene ends were 0 bases for V and 2 bases for J; bases not matched to a gene: 9. CDR1 and CDR2 (germline): SGDLS, YYNGEE. For the CDR3, the DNA is TGTGCCAGCAGCGTAGGGGTAGCTAGCGGGAGTTACACAGATACGCAGTATTTT. Translation gives CASSVGVASGSYTDTQYF. Together with reference TRBV9 and TRBJ2-3, the CDR3 gives the full variable domain: DSGVTQTPKHLITATGQRVTLRCSPRSGDLSVYWYQQSLDQGLQFLIQYYNGEERAKGNILERFSAQQFPDLHSELNLSSLELGDSALYFCASSVGVASGSYTDTQYFGPGTRLTVL.

The chain employs TRBV7-2 and TRBJ1-2; no definite D call. Trimming removed 2 bases from V and 7 bases from J, with 14 bases in between. The CDR3 runs 14 residues. Germline CDR1 is SGHTA and CDR2 is FQGNSA. The CDR3 DNA sequence: TGTGCCAGCAGCTTAAGTCCGACCTTGAGTGGCTACACCTTC. Amino acid sequence: CASSLSPTLSGYTF.

This chain connects TRBV9 to TRBJ1-2; no clear D. Looked up from germline, CDR1 is SGDLS and CDR2 is YYNGEE. The ends were cut back, 3 bases at V and 4 bases at J, with 22 bases in the middle. The CDR3 covers 17 residues. Here the CDR3 reads CASSAAREDWSGYGYTF. CDR3 coding DNA: TGTGCCAGCAGCGCTGCGAGGGAGGACTGGAGTGGCTATGGCTACACCTTC.